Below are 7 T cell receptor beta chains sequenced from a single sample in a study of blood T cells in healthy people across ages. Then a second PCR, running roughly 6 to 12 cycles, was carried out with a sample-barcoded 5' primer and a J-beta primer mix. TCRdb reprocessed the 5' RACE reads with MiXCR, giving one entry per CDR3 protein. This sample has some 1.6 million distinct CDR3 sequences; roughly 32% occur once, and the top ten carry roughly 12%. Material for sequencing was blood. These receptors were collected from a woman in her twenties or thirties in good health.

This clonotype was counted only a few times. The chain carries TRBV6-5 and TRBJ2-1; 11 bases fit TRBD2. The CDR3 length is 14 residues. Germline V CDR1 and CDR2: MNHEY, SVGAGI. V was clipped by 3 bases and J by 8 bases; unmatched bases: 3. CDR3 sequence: CASSYGTSGDEQFF. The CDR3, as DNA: TGTGCCAGCAGTTATGGGACTAGCGGCGATGAGCAGTTCTTC.

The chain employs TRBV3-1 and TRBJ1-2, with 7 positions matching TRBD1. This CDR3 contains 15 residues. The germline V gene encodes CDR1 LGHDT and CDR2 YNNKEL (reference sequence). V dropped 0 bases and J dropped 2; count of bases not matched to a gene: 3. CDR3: CASSQDWGQNYGYTF. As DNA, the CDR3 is TGTGCCAGCAGCCAAGATTGGGGACAGAACTATGGCTACACCTTC.

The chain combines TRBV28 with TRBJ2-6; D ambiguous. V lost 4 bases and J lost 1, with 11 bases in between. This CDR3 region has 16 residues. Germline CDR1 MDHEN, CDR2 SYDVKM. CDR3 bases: TGTGCCAGCAGTTCCATTGATCGATCTGGGGCCAACGTCCTGACTTTC. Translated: CASSSIDRSGANVLTF.

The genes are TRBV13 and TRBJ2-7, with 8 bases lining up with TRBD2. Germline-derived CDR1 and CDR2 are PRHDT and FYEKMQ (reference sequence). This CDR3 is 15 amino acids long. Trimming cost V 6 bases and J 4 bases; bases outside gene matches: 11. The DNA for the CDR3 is TGTGCCAGCAGGCTTGGCGGGGGGTCGGGGTACGAGCAGTACTTC. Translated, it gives CASRLGGGSGYEQYF.

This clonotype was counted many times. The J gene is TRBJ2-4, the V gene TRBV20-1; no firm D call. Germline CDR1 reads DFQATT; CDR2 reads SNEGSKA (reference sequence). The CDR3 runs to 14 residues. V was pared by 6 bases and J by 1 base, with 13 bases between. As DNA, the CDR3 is TGCAGTGCGCCGCGGAACTTGGCCAAAAACATTCAGTACTTC. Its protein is CSAPRNLAKNIQYF.

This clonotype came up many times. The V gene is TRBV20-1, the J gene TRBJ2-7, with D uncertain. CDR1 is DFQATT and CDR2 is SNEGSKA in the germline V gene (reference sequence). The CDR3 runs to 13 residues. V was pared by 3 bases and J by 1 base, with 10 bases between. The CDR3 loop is CSASPVNSYEQYF. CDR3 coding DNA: TGCAGTGCTAGTCCGGTCAATTCCTACGAGCAGTACTTC.

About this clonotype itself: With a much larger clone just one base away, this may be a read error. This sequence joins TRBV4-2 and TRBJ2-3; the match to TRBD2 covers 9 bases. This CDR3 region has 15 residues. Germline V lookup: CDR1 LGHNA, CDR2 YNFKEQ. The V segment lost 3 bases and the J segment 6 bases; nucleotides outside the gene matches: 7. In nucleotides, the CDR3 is TGTGCCAGCAGCCAGGGCGGGGGGGCCTGGGATACGCAGTATTTT. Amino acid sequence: CASSQGGGAWDTQYF.